This T cell receptor (beta chain) came from a study of blood T cell repertoires in COVID-19. Whole-study context: The origin of the acute and convalescent COVID-19 samples was the United States, Italy and Spain.

V was pared by 6 bases and J by 5 bases, with 14 bases between. The CDR3 loop spans 15 amino acids. Germline V gene sequence: CDR1 SGHAT, CDR2 FQNNGV. Profiling relied on immunoSEQ multiplex PCR, and the TCRdb table lists in-frame clones only, not all of them. This table holds about 360,000 clones, around nine tenths found once. The sequenced material came from peripheral blood. The clonotype originates from a human donor in a cohort sampled during active COVID-19. This chain links TRBV11-2 with TRBJ1-6, with TRBD1 as a possible D gene (5 bases). The CDR3 bases are TGTGCCAGCAGGATGTGGGGGAGGGATAATTCACCCCTCCACTTT. As protein: CASRMWGRDNSPLHF.